These 13 T cell receptor beta chains share one sample of origin, sequenced in a study of blood T cell repertoires in COVID-19. Repertoires were generated with immunoSEQ multiplex PCR, while TCRdb's copy carries only in-frame clones and drops some. The table lists roughly 200,000 clones, 81% of them singletons. Input material: peripheral blood. The receptors come from a woman aged 40 to 50 with COVID-19, enrolled during active disease.

The chain carries TRBV18 and TRBJ2-1; TRBD2 agrees at 7 bases. This CDR3 contains 13 residues. Germline loops: CDR1 KGHSH, CDR2 LQKENI. After removal of 3 bases from V and 9 bases from J, the junction contained 5 bases not matched to a gene. CDR3 bases: TGTGCCAGCTCACCTCTAGGCGGGGGTGAGCAGTTCTTC. This codes for CASSPLGGGEQFF.

This chain joins TRBV5-5 and TRBJ2-5, with no clear D. Germline CDR1 reads SGHKS; CDR2 reads YYEKEE (reference sequence). Trimming took 0 bases from V and 5 from J, leaving 14 bases between them. The CDR3 loop spans 15 amino acids. In nucleotides, the CDR3 is TGTGCCAGCAGCTTGGGAGGCGGTAGCCTCGAGACCCAGTACTTC. As protein: CASSLGGGSLETQYF.

The J gene is TRBJ1-1, the V gene TRBV7-2, with TRBD1 as a possible D gene (5 bases). CDR1 SGHTA and CDR2 FQGNSA come from the germline V gene. This CDR3 region has 13 residues. The V end lost 2 bases, the J end lost 6 bases, and 10 bases lay between the germline ends. The CDR3 loop reads CASSLRGISEAFF. CDR3 DNA sequence: TGTGCCAGCAGCTTAAGGGGAATTTCTGAAGCTTTCTTT.

This chain links TRBV27 with TRBJ2-1; 11 bases align to TRBD1. This CDR3 comprises 15 residues. J was trimmed by 7 bases and V by 4 bases; bases with no gene match: 6. Germline-derived CDR1 and CDR2 are MNHEY and SMNVEV (reference sequence). In DNA, the CDR3 is TGTGCCAGCAGTTCGGACAGGGGGCGCCTGAATGAGCAGTTCTTC. Translation: CASSSDRGRLNEQFF.

This sequence joins TRBV7-9 and TRBJ2-5, with a tentative D call TRBD2 (6 bases). Germline values: CDR1 SEHNR, CDR2 FQNEAQ (reference sequence). V was shortened by 4 bases and J by 4 bases, with 13 bases between the two germline ends. CDR3 length equals 14 residues. The CDR3 sequence: CASSSGGNLETQYF. The CDR3, as DNA: TGTGCCAGCAGCTCCGGGGGTAATCTAGAGACCCAGTACTTC.

This rearrangement joins TRBV7-2 to TRBJ2-1, with D possibly matching TRBD2 (6 bases). The germline V and J ends were trimmed by 5 bases and 4 bases, with 15 bases remaining between them. The V gene's germline CDR1 is SGHTA and CDR2 FQGNSA. The CDR3 contains 15 residues. CDR3 nucleotides: TGTGCCAGCAGCCTCCGGGACGGGGGATACAATGAGCAGTTCTTC. Its protein is CASSLRDGGYNEQFF.

This sequence joins TRBV19 and TRBJ2-3, with TRBD2 matching over 8 bases. Germline loops: CDR1 LNHDA, CDR2 SQIVND (reference sequence). With 1 base clipped from V and 2 bases from J, the junction kept 5 bases outside the gene matches. The CDR3 spans 16 residues. Written as DNA, the CDR3 is TGTGCCAGTAGTATAGGAGGAGGACTAGCCACAGATACGCAGTATTTT. Translated, it gives CASSIGGGLATDTQYF.

The chain is built from TRBV7-9 and TRBJ1-3; 9 bases agree with TRBD1. The trim removed 5 bases at V and 0 bases at J, leaving 5 bases unmatched. The germline gives CDR1 SEHNR, CDR2 FQNEAQ (reference sequence). This CDR3 has 16 residues. CDR3 amino acids: CASSRGDRDSGNTIYF. DNA of the CDR3: TGTGCCAGCAGCCGAGGGGACAGGGACTCTGGAAACACCATATATTTT.

The chain recombines TRBV13 with TRBJ2-7; D not resolved. The CDR3 spans 13 residues. With 8 bases removed from V and 5 bases from J, the gap between germline ends came to 16 bases. The germline V gene has CDR1 PRHDT and CDR2 FYEKMQ (reference sequence). The CDR3 coding sequence is TGTGCCAGCGCTAGAGACTTAAGCCACGAGCAGTACTTC. Amino acids: CASARDLSHEQYF. The whole variable domain, filled in from reference TRBV13 and TRBJ2-7, reads AAGVIQSPRHLIKEKRETATLKCYPIPRHDTVYWYQQGPGQDPQFLISFYEKMQSDKGSIPDRFSAQQFSDYHSELNMSSLELGDSALYFCASARDLSHEQYFGPGTRLTVT.

The rearrangement uses TRBV6-2 or TRBV6-3 and TRBJ1-2; D remains unclear. V was pared by 6 bases and J by 8 bases, with 13 bases between. The CDR3 covers 12 residues. Per the germline V gene, CDR1 is MNHEY and CDR2 is SVGEGT. The CDR3 reads CASSLGLFGYTF. The CDR3 coding sequence is TGTGCCAGCAGCCTGGGCCTCTTCGGCTACACCTTC.

The gene calls are TRBV19 and TRBJ2-5, with 7 bases that match TRBD2. This CDR3 has 15 amino acids. Losses at the gene ends were 8 bases for V and 0 bases for J; bases not matched to a gene: 9. Germline V CDR1 and CDR2: LNHDA, SQIVND (reference sequence). CDR3 coding DNA: TGTGCCAGTTCTTTGGGGGGGTTTTACCAAGAGACCCAGTACTTC. Protein: CASSLGGFYQETQYF.

V gene TRBV11-2 combines with J gene TRBJ1-2, with D perhaps TRBD1 (5 bases). Between the trimmed V and J ends, which lost 0 bases and 8 bases, there was a span of 10 bases. Germline V gene lookup returns CDR1 SGHAT and CDR2 FQNNGV. The CDR3 is 13 amino acids. Here the CDR3 DNA reads TGTGCCAGCAGCTTAGAAGGGGCGCGAGGCTACACCTTC. This gives the protein CASSLEGARGYTF.

This clone was observed a few times. This chain connects TRBV27 to TRBJ1-6, with unresolved D. Germline V lookup: CDR1 MNHEY, CDR2 SMNVEV (reference sequence). V was trimmed by 2 bases and J by 12 bases, leaving 11 bases between them. The CDR3 consists of 13 residues. CDR3 nucleotide sequence: TGTGCCAGCAGTTTACAGCTAGCCCAACCCCTCCACTTT. Translated: CASSLQLAQPLHF.